These 21 T cell receptor beta chains came from one sample sequenced in a study of T cell responses to AZD1222 COVID-19 vaccine. Produced via immunoSEQ multiplex PCR; TCRdb's table is partial and in-frame only. The table records 120,000 to 150,000 clones, 82% of them present only once. The specimen was peripheral blood, collected on day 0 of MenACWY control vaccination. The origin of the receptors is an adult in good health.

The chain employs TRBV5-1 and TRBJ2-6; D uncertain. Trimming cost V 3 bases and J 3 bases, with 13 bases left between them. The CDR3 is made up of 16 amino acids. The V gene's germline CDR1 is SGHRS and CDR2 YFSETQ. The CDR3 DNA is TGCGCCAGCAGCTCCGACCCCCTGGGTGGGGCCAACGTCCTGACTTTC. Translated: CASSSDPLGGANVLTF.

V usage is TRBV12-3 or TRBV12-4 and J usage is TRBJ2-3; D remains unclear. Trimming pared 5 bases from V and 6 bases from J, leaving 6 bases between. The CDR3 spans 11 residues. The CDR3 coding sequence is TGTGCCAGCAGTAAAAGGGATACGCAGTATTTT. Its translation: CASSKRDTQYF.

This clone was seen a handful of times. The chain uses TRBV9 and TRBJ2-7, with TRBD1 matching 7 bases. This CDR3 has 14 amino acids. V shed 2 bases, J shed 0 bases, and the junction held 2 bases outside the gene matches. From germline, CDR1 is SGDLS and CDR2 YYNGEE. The CDR3 loop is CASSVGQDSYEQYF. In nucleotides, the CDR3 is TGTGCCAGCAGCGTTGGACAGGACTCCTACGAGCAGTACTTC. Together with reference TRBV9 and TRBJ2-7, the CDR3 gives the full variable domain: DSGVTQTPKHLITATGQRVTLRCSPRSGDLSVYWYQQSLDQGLQFLIQYYNGEERAKGNILERFSAQQFPDLHSELNLSSLELGDSALYFCASSVGQDSYEQYFGPGTRLTVT.

This clone was seen more than once but under ten times. The gene calls are TRBV5-6 and TRBJ2-7, with 7 bases fitting TRBD1. Germline values: CDR1 SGHDT, CDR2 YYEEEE. Trimming removed 2 bases from V and 3 bases from J; junction bases left unmatched: 8. This CDR3 is 15 amino acids long. The CDR3 DNA follows: TGTGCCAGCAGCTTCCTAAATACAGGGGTCTACGAGCAGTACTTC. Translating it yields CASSFLNTGVYEQYF.

The table lists this clone with a few counts. The rearrangement links TRBV10-1 to TRBJ2-1; 9 bases map to TRBD1. J was trimmed by 9 bases and V by 4 bases; bases with no gene match: 4. Germline CDR1 and CDR2: WNHNN and SYGVQD (reference sequence). The CDR3 is 13 amino acids. The CDR3 protein is CASSANRGLEQFF. Here the CDR3 DNA reads TGCGCCAGCAGTGCCAACAGGGGGCTTGAGCAGTTCTTC.

The V gene is TRBV19, the J gene TRBJ2-1, with 11 bases lining up with TRBD1. Germline V gene lookup returns CDR1 LNHDA and CDR2 SQIVND (reference sequence). There are 16 residues in the CDR3. Trimming at V came to 4 bases and at J to 0 bases, leaving 2 bases not matched to a gene. CDR3 sequence: CASSRTGGVSYNEQFF. CDR3 in DNA: TGTGCCAGTAGTAGGACAGGGGGCGTCTCCTACAATGAGCAGTTCTTC.

The V gene is TRBV25-1, the J gene TRBJ1-5, with TRBD1 matching 10 bases. Germline V gene lookup returns CDR1 MGHDK and CDR2 SYGVNS. With V trimmed by 6 bases and J by 5 bases, 4 bases remained unmatched. This CDR3 comprises 14 residues. The CDR3 loop reads CASSQTGGDQPQHF. DNA for the CDR3: TGTGCCAGCAGCCAGACAGGGGGCGATCAGCCCCAGCATTTT.

The chain has TRBV7-9 and TRBJ2-5; D is tentatively TRBD1 or TRBD2 (5 bases each). CDR3 length: 14 residues. V was cut by 1 base and J by 5 bases, with 11 bases left in between. Germline V gene data show CDR1 as SEHNR and CDR2 as FQNEAQ (reference sequence). DNA for the CDR3: TGTGCCAGCAGCTTAGGAGGGGCGCGCGAGACCCAGTACTTC. This translates into CASSLGGARETQYF.

The genes are TRBV5-1 and TRBJ2-3; the D gene is possibly TRBD1 (5 bases). The CDR3 loop spans 18 amino acids. V lost 2 bases to trimming and J lost 0 bases, with 19 bases between them. Looked up from germline, CDR1 is SGHRS and CDR2 is YFSETQ. The CDR3 DNA is TGCGCCAGCAGCTTACTTTACCTACCGGACACGAGCACAGATACGCAGTATTTT. Residues: CASSLLYLPDTSTDTQYF.

The genes are TRBV13 and TRBJ2-4; D call uncertain. This CDR3 contains 14 residues. Looked up from germline, CDR1 is PRHDT and CDR2 is FYEKMQ (reference sequence). The V gene lost 8 bases and the J gene lost 0 bases, with 11 bases spanning the gap. The CDR3 DNA reads TGTGCCAGCCGGAAAATGGGAGCCAAAAACATTCAGTACTTC. This codes for CASRKMGAKNIQYF.

The V call is TRBV19, the J call TRBJ2-5; 7 nucleotides align to TRBD2. CDR3 size: 15 residues. From germline, CDR1 is LNHDA and CDR2 SQIVND (reference sequence). V lost 8 bases and J lost 7; bases outside the gene matches: 16. The CDR3 sequence is CASRKSFLAVGTQYF. Written as DNA, the CDR3 is TGTGCCAGTCGGAAATCTTTCCTAGCGGTGGGGACCCAGTACTTC.

The J gene is TRBJ1-5, the V gene TRBV7-8; the D is unclear. This CDR3 spans 15 amino acids. The V end lost 4 bases, the J end lost 7 bases, and 17 bases lay between the germline ends. Germline-derived CDR1 and CDR2 are SGHVS and FQNEAQ. CDR3 in amino acids: CASSSPVSARQPQHF. For the CDR3, the DNA is TGTGCCAGCAGCTCACCGGTTTCGGCTCGACAGCCCCAGCATTTT.

The chain links TRBV10-2 to TRBJ1-1; no clear D. This CDR3 spans 13 amino acids. Germline values: CDR1 WSHSY, CDR2 SAAADI. V was trimmed by 0 bases and J by 1 base, leaving 3 bases between them. For the CDR3, the DNA is TGCGCCAGCAGTGAGTCTGGGAACACTGAAGCTTTCTTT. Translated: CASSESGNTEAFF.

The rearrangement joins TRBV6-9 to TRBJ2-7; D assignment may be TRBD1 or TRBD2 (5 bases each). Trimming took 6 bases from V and 5 from J, leaving 14 bases between them. Germline values: CDR1 MNHGY, CDR2 SVAAGI. The CDR3 is made up of 13 amino acids. The CDR3 region has the DNA TGTGCCAGCAGGAACCCCGGGACGAACGAGCAGTACGTC. Its translation is CASRNPGTNEQYV.

This rearrangement joins TRBV3-1 (or the pseudogene TRBV3-2) to TRBJ1-1; D remains unclear. Germline-derived CDR1 and CDR2 are LGHDT and YNNKEL (reference sequence). This CDR3 is 13 amino acids long. Trimming pared 1 base from V and 5 bases from J, leaving 8 bases between. The CDR3: CASSQARRTEAFF. DNA for the CDR3: TGTGCCAGCAGCCAAGCAAGGCGGACTGAAGCTTTCTTT.

The chain recombines TRBV7-8 with TRBJ1-2; D is undetermined. This CDR3 has 12 residues. Germline loops: CDR1 SGHVS, CDR2 FQNEAQ. V was shortened by 2 bases and J by 6 bases, with 7 bases between the two germline ends. CDR3 coding DNA: TGTGCCAGCAGCTTAAGGTCCGATGGCTACACCTTC. It codes for CASSLRSDGYTF.

The chain couples TRBV5-1 to TRBJ2-7; D call uncertain. CDR1 and CDR2 from the germline V gene are SGHRS and YFSETQ. This CDR3 comprises 14 residues. Trimming stripped 0 bases from V and 5 bases from J, with 12 bases between. The CDR3 nucleotides read TGCGCCAGCAGCTTGGTAGCCTCTCCCGACGAGCAGTACTTC. Its translation: CASSLVASPDEQYF.

This sequence joins TRBV7-6 and TRBJ2-5, with 7 positions matching TRBD1. The CDR3 consists of 16 residues. Germline CDR1 is SGHVS and CDR2 is FNYEAQ. V lost 0 bases, J lost 2 bases, and 6 bases stayed unmatched. CDR3 loop: CASSLARTGVQETQYF. The CDR3 DNA is TGTGCCAGCAGCTTAGCTCGGACAGGAGTTCAAGAGACCCAGTACTTC.

The genes are TRBV7-2 and TRBJ2-7, with a weak D call TRBD1 (5 bases). The CDR3 has 12 amino acids. Between the trimmed V and J ends, which lost 5 bases and 6 bases, there was a span of 11 bases. The V gene's germline CDR1 is SGHTA and CDR2 FQGNSA. In DNA, the CDR3 is TGTGCCAGCAGCCTAGGGGTATTCGAGCAGTACTTC. It encodes CASSLGVFEQYF. The complete variable domain, with remaining parts taken from reference TRBV7-2 and TRBJ2-7, reads GAGVSQSPSNKVTEKGKDVELRCDPISGHTALYWYRQSLGQGLEFLIYFQGNSAPDKSGLPSDRFSAERTGGSVSTLTIQRTQQEDSAVYLCASSLGVFEQYFGPGTRLTVT.

J is TRBJ2-2 and V is TRBV5-1, with 8 positions matching TRBD1. Germline V gene data show CDR1 as SGHRS and CDR2 as YFSETQ. The CDR3 sequence is 17 residues long. V trimming: 0 bases; J trimming: 4 bases; junction bases outside the gene matches: 8. The CDR3 region is CASSLGGQAFPTGELFF. The CDR3, as DNA: TGCGCCAGCAGCTTGGGGGGACAGGCGTTCCCCACCGGGGAGCTGTTTTTT.

The rearrangement uses TRBV7-9 and TRBJ2-7, with 7 bases matching TRBD1. The junction had 9 bases not matched to a gene; V was cut back by 1 base and J by 0 bases. The germline V gene encodes CDR1 SEHNR and CDR2 FQNEAQ (reference sequence). The CDR3 extends over 17 amino acids. The CDR3 here is CASSLEGAPGSSYEQYV. CDR3 sequence (DNA): TGTGCCAGCAGCTTAGAGGGGGCCCCGGGGAGCTCCTACGAGCAGTACGTC.